A single sample is the source of the 27 T cell receptor beta chains below, sequenced in a study of blood T cells in healthy people across ages. Together with a sample-barcoded 5' primer, a J-beta primer mix was included in a second PCR lasting about 7 to 11 cycles. TCRdb ran MiXCR on the 5' RACE reads and lists one entry per CDR3 protein. The sample consists of some 550,000 distinct CDR3 sequences, 45% to 55% of them appearing once. Source material: blood. These TCRs come from a man aged 80 or over in good health.

V is TRBV20-1 and J is TRBJ2-7; D unclear. Germline loops: CDR1 DFQATT, CDR2 SNEGSKA (reference sequence). The V gene lost 6 bases and the J gene lost 2 bases, with 14 bases spanning the gap. The CDR3 is 13 residues long. The chain's CDR3 is CSAPGPTTYEQYF. The CDR3 nucleotides are TGCAGTGCGCCCGGGCCAACGACCTACGAGCAGTACTTC.

This clonotype was found a few times. At one boundary the junction diverges from the germline segment, which might be a read error. In DNA form, the CDR3 reads TGCGCCAGCAGCCAAGGTTTCTCCTCCGAGCAGTACTTC. Translation: CASSQGFSSEQYF. V usage is TRBV4-3 and J usage is TRBJ2-7; D not certain. Germline-derived CDR1 and CDR2 are LGHNA and YSLEER. The CDR3 length is 13 residues.

The chain recombines TRBV24-1 with TRBJ2-1, with 8 bases lining up with TRBD2. The trim removed 2 bases at V and 6 bases at J, leaving 11 bases unmatched. Germline CDR1 is KGHDR and CDR2 is SFDVKD. The CDR3 extends over 17 amino acids. CDR3 region: CATSDSRPGGSVNEQFF. CDR3 DNA sequence: TGTGCCACCAGTGATTCTCGGCCGGGGGGGAGCGTCAATGAGCAGTTCTTC.

This clonotype was counted only a few times. This chain connects TRBV7-2 to TRBJ2-1, with 13 bases identical to TRBD2. CDR3 size: 15 residues. Trimming at V came to 5 bases and at J to 10 bases, leaving 8 bases not matched to a gene. Looked up from germline, CDR1 is SGHTA and CDR2 is FQGNSA. The CDR3 DNA follows: TGTGCCAGCAGCCCAGGACTAGCGGGAGCGAGCGAGCAGTTCTTC. Its translation: CASSPGLAGASEQFF.

This clonotype was detected a few times. The chain couples TRBV5-1 to TRBJ1-6; D remains unclear. The CDR3 totals 14 residues. CDR1 and CDR2 from the germline V gene are SGHRS and YFSETQ. V was cut by 8 bases and J by 6 bases, with 15 bases left in between. The CDR3 is CASSLVEGNSPLHF. The CDR3 DNA is TGCGCCAGTTCGTTGGTCGAGGGTAATTCACCCCTCCACTTT.

The chain carries TRBV20-1 and TRBJ2-1, with a tentative D call TRBD2 (6 bases). CDR1 and CDR2 (germline): DFQATT, SNEGSKA (reference sequence). V was clipped by 3 bases and J by 0 bases, with 6 bases between them. The CDR3 is 13 residues long. Here the CDR3 DNA reads TGCAGTGCTAGCGGGAGCTCCTACAATGAGCAGTTCTTC. It is translated as CSASGSSYNEQFF.

The chain uses TRBV12-3 or TRBV12-4 and TRBJ2-7; 9 bases fit TRBD1. V trimming: 5 bases; J trimming: 4 bases; junction bases outside the gene matches: 6. This CDR3 contains 14 residues. The CDR3 here is CASSGDRELYEQYF. The CDR3, as DNA: TGTGCCAGCAGTGGGGACAGGGAGTTATACGAGCAGTACTTC.

The chain uses TRBV2 and TRBJ2-1; perhaps TRBD2 as D (5 bases). CDR1 is SNHLY, CDR2 FYNNEI, per germline. The CDR3 extends over 17 amino acids. V was trimmed by 5 bases and J by 4 bases, leaving 21 bases between them. The chain's CDR3 is CASSTLVGGRLYNEQFF. Written as DNA, the CDR3 is TGTGCCAGCAGTACCCTGGTCGGAGGCAGGCTGTACAATGAGCAGTTCTTC. The full variable domain, completed using reference TRBV2 and TRBJ2-1, is EPEVTQTPSHQVTQMGQEVILRCVPISNHLYFYWYRQILGQKVEFLVSFYNNEISEKSEIFDDQFSVERPDGSNFTLKIRSTKLEDSAMYFCASSTLVGGRLYNEQFFGPGTRLTVL.

This clonotype was observed a handful of times. The V and J genes are TRBV20-1 and TRBJ2-1; 9 bases match TRBD2. CDR1 DFQATT and CDR2 SNEGSKA come from the germline V gene (reference sequence). This CDR3 region has 14 residues. Losses at the gene ends were 3 bases for V and 10 bases for J; bases not matched to a gene: 10. The CDR3 reads CSASLLAGRGEQFF. The CDR3 DNA sequence: TGCAGTGCTAGTTTGCTAGCGGGACGTGGAGAGCAGTTCTTC.

This clonotype was detected a few times. The rearrangement links TRBV7-9 to TRBJ1-5; D ambiguous. Trimming pared 8 bases from V and 3 bases from J, leaving 8 bases between. The CDR3 length is 12 residues. From germline, CDR1 is SEHNR and CDR2 FQNEAQ (reference sequence). CDR3 loop: CASGYSNQPQHF. The CDR3 bases are TGTGCCAGCGGATATTCCAATCAGCCCCAGCATTTT.

The chain employs TRBV20-1 and TRBJ2-1; TRBD1 matches at 8 bases. The V gene end was trimmed by 6 bases and the J gene end by 9 bases; junction bases not matched to a gene: 16. CDR3 size: 15 residues. Looked up from germline, CDR1 is DFQATT and CDR2 is SNEGSKA (reference sequence). The CDR3 DNA reads as TGCAGTGCCACCCGACCCGGACAGGGTTTCGGTGAGCAGTTCTTC. Its translation: CSATRPGQGFGEQFF.

This rearrangement joins TRBV20-1 to TRBJ2-7, with 10 bases identical to TRBD1. V gave up 1 base and J gave up 0 bases; unmatched junction bases: 9. The V gene's germline CDR1 is DFQATT and CDR2 SNEGSKA (reference sequence). This CDR3 is 17 amino acids long. As DNA, the CDR3 is TGCAGTGCTAGAGTCAGGGACAGGGGCTTCCCCTCCTACGAGCAGTACTTC. Translation: CSARVRDRGFPSYEQYF.

The rearrangement links TRBV25-1 to TRBJ2-1; 8 bases fit TRBD2. Germline-derived CDR1 and CDR2 are MGHDK and SYGVNS. CDR3 length equals 15 residues. J lost 1 base, V lost 6 bases, and 5 bases had no gene match. This CDR3 reads CASSDGLASYNEQFF. DNA for the CDR3: TGTGCCAGCAGCGATGGACTAGCATCCTACAATGAGCAGTTCTTC. The variable domain in full, with the rest retrieved from reference TRBV25-1 and TRBJ2-1, is EADIYQTPRYLVIGTGKKITLECSQTMGHDKMYWYQQDPGMELHLIHYSYGVNSTEKGDLSSESTVSRIRTEHFPLTLESARPSHTSQYLCASSDGLASYNEQFFGPGTRLTVL.

This chain connects TRBV5-1 to TRBJ2-5, with 7 bases fitting TRBD1. The J call may be incorrect, as the DNA end agrees better with TRBJ2-7. CDR3 length: 11 residues. Germline V CDR1 and CDR2: SGHRS, YFSETQ. The CDR3 region has the DNA TGCGCCAGCAGGACAGGGTTCGAGCAGTACTTC. It specifies CASRTGFEQYF.

This clonotype has at least ten counts. The chain links TRBV4-1 to TRBJ2-5; 8 bases line up with TRBD2. The CDR3 is 13 residues long. In germline, CDR1 is MGHRA, CDR2 YSYEKL. V was pared by 3 bases and J by 4 bases, with 1 base of the junction left unmatched. As DNA, the CDR3 is TGCGCCAGCAGCCAGAGCGGGGGAGAGACCCAGTACTTC. Translating gives CASSQSGGETQYF.

The chain carries TRBV3-1 and TRBJ1-6; TRBD1 agrees at 8 bases. Per germline, CDR1 LGHDT and CDR2 YNNKEL (reference sequence). This CDR3 region has 13 residues. V shed 5 bases and J 9 bases; nucleotides not matched to a gene: 3. This CDR3 reads CASSYDRGSPLHF. In nucleotides, the CDR3 is TGTGCCAGCAGCTACGACAGGGGTTCACCCCTCCACTTT. The whole variable domain, remainder taken from reference TRBV3-1 and TRBJ1-6, is DTAVSQTPKYLVTQMGNDKSIKCEQNLGHDTMYWYKQDSKKFLKIMFSYNNKELIINETVPNRFSPKSPDKAHLNLHINSLELGDSAVYFCASSYDRGSPLHFGNGTRLTVT.

The J gene is TRBJ2-5, the V gene TRBV7-2; 7 nucleotides align to TRBD1. The end of the DNA fits TRBJ2-7 better, so the J call may be wrong. The CDR3 is made up of 17 amino acids. CDR1 SGHTA and CDR2 FQGNSA come from the germline V gene. CDR3 nucleotides: TGTGCCAGCAGCTTAGTATCGGGGACAGCCCCAAGGGGCGAGCAGTACTTC. Amino acids: CASSLVSGTAPRGEQYF.

The chain combines TRBV7-8 with TRBJ1-5; D gene ambiguous. The CDR3 contains 13 residues. Per the germline V gene, CDR1 is SGHVS and CDR2 is FQNEAQ. V was pared by 4 bases and J by 8 bases, with 12 bases between. CDR3: CASSSPVGEPQHF. DNA of the CDR3: TGTGCCAGCAGCTCTCCGGTCGGGGAGCCCCAGCATTTT.

This clonotype occurred a few times. J is TRBJ2-4 and V is TRBV20-1, with 16 bases fitting TRBD2. The ends lost 2 bases at V and 7 bases at J; junction bases unmatched: 8. CDR1 and CDR2 from the germline V gene are DFQATT and SNEGSKA (reference sequence). The CDR3 spans 17 residues. CDR3 coding DNA: TGCAGTGCTAGACCCGGGACTAGCGGGAGGGCCGTGAACATTCAGTACTTC. The encoded protein is CSARPGTSGRAVNIQYF.

This clonotype has only a few counts. The chain combines TRBV4-3 with TRBJ2-3; 7 bases align to TRBD2. J gave up 2 bases and V 0 bases, and 14 bases lay outside the gene matches. This CDR3 spans 19 amino acids. Germline loops: CDR1 LGHNA, CDR2 YSLEER. The CDR3 protein is CASSQEPRWSGEPTDTQYF. The CDR3, as DNA: TGCGCCAGCAGCCAAGAACCCCGGTGGAGCGGGGAACCCACAGATACGCAGTATTTT.

The rearrangement links TRBV9 to TRBJ1-5; 9 bases match TRBD1. The germline V gene has CDR1 SGDLS and CDR2 YYNGEE. V shed 3 bases, J shed 2 bases, and the junction held 3 bases outside the gene matches. The CDR3 is 15 residues long. The CDR3 DNA reads TGTGCCAGCAGCGGACAGGGGGTTGGCAATCAGCCCCAGCATTTT. Its translation is CASSGQGVGNQPQHF.

The chain employs TRBV29-1 and TRBJ1-1; D is ambiguous. With 8 bases removed from V and 3 bases from J, the gap between germline ends came to 19 bases. The germline V gene has CDR1 SQVTM and CDR2 ANQGSEA. CDR3 length: 14 amino acids. CDR3 sequence reads: CSIKGKVMDTEAFF. CDR3 nucleotides: TGCAGCATCAAGGGTAAAGTAATGGACACTGAAGCTTTCTTT.

This chain connects TRBV20-1 to TRBJ1-2; the D gene is possibly TRBD1 (5 bases). Germline V gene data show CDR1 as DFQATT and CDR2 as SNEGSKA (reference sequence). Trimming took 0 bases from V and 7 from J, leaving 9 bases between them. This CDR3 has 12 residues. CDR3 residues: CSAREGDGGYTF. CDR3 coding DNA: TGCAGTGCTAGAGAGGGGGATGGTGGCTACACCTTC.

The chain combines TRBV6-1 with TRBJ2-2, with D possibly being TRBD1 or TRBD2 (7 bases each). V lost 4 bases and J lost 1, with 13 bases in between. The CDR3 loop spans 16 amino acids. Looked up from germline, CDR1 is MNHNS and CDR2 is SASEGT. CDR3 region: CASSGGGTENTGELFF. In nucleotides, the CDR3 is TGTGCCAGCAGTGGGGGAGGGACAGAGAACACCGGGGAGCTGTTTTTT.

As regards this clonotype: One end of the junction does not line up with germline, which may come from a read error. The genes are TRBV7-7 and TRBJ1-4; 10 nucleotides agree with TRBD1. This CDR3 is built from 14 residues. Germline CDR1 reads SSHAT; CDR2 reads FNYEAQ (reference sequence). In DNA, the CDR3 is TGTGCTAGCAGCTTAGCGGGACAGGGGCAAAAACTGTTTTTT. Protein sequence: CASSLAGQGQKLFF.

The chain combines TRBV7-2 with TRBJ1-2; 7 bases match TRBD1. The CDR3 consists of 15 residues. The V and J ends lost 6 bases and 4 bases, in that order; junction bases with no gene match: 11. Germline CDR1 SGHTA, CDR2 FQGNSA. The chain's CDR3 is CASSTRLGQLYGYTF. For the CDR3, the DNA is TGTGCCAGCAGTACACGATTGGGACAGCTCTATGGCTACACCTTC.

This clonotype was seen repeatedly, ten times or more. This rearrangement joins TRBV2 to TRBJ2-3; the D is unclear. Trimming removed 4 bases from V and 5 bases from J, with 7 bases in between. Germline CDR1 reads SNHLY; CDR2 reads FYNNEI. This CDR3 region has 12 residues. The CDR3 DNA sequence: TGTGCCAGCAGTGGCCTAGTAGATACGCAGTATTTT. Its protein is CASSGLVDTQYF.